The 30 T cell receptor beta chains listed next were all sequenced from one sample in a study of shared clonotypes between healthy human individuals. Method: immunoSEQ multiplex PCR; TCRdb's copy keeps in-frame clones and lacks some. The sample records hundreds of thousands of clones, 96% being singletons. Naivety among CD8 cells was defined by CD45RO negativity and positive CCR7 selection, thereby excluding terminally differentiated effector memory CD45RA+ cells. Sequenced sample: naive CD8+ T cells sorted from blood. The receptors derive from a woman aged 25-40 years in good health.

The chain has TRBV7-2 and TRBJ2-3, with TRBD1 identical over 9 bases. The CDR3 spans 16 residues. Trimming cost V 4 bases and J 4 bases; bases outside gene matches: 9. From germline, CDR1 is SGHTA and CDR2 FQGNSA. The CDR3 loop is CASSSPGQGVSDTQYF. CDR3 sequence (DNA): TGTGCCAGCAGCTCTCCGGGACAGGGCGTCTCAGATACGCAGTATTTT.

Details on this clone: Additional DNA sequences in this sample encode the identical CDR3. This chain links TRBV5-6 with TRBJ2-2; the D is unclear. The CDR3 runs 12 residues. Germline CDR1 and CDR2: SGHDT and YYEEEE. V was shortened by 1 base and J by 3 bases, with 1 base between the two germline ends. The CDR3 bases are TGTGCCAGCAGCTTGTACACCGGGGAGCTGTTTTTT. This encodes CASSLYTGELFF.

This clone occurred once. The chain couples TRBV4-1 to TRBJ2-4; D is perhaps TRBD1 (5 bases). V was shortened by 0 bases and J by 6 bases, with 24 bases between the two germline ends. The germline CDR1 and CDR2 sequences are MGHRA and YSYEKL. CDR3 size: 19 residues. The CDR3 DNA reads TGCGCCAGCAGCCAAGATTTCCTCCGTCGGACGGACAAACCAAACATTCAGTACTTC. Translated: CASSQDFLRRTDKPNIQYF.

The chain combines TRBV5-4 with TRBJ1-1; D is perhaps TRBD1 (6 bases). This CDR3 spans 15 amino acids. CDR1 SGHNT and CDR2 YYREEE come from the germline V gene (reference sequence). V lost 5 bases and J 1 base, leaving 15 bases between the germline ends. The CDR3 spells CASRARGLRNTEAFF. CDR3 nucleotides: TGTGCCAGCAGGGCCAGGGGATTAAGGAACACTGAAGCTTTCTTT.

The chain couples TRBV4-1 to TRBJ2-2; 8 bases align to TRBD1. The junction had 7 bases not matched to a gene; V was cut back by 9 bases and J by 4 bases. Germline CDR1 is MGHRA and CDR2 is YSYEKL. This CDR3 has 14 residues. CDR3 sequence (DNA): TGCGCCAGTCGACAGGGGATTTTCACCGGGGAGCTGTTTTTT. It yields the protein CASRQGIFTGELFF.

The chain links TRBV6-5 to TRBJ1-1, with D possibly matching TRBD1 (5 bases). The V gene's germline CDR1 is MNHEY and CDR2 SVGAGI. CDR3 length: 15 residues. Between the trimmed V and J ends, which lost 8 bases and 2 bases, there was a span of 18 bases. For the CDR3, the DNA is TGTGCCAGCGGAAAATCAGGGTGGATCAACACTGAAGCTTTCTTT. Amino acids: CASGKSGWINTEAFF.

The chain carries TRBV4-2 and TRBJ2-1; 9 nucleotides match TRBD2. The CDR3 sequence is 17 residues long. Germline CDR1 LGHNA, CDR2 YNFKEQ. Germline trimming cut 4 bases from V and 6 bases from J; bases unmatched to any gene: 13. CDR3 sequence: CASSLRLAVAGGNEQFF. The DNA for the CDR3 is TGTGCCAGCAGCCTTCGACTAGCGGTCGCCGGGGGCAATGAGCAGTTCTTC.

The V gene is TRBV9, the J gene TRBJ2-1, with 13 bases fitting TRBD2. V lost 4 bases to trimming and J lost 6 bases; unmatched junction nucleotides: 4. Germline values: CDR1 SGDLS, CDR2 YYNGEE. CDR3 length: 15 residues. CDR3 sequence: CASSPRLAGGNEQFF. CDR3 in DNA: TGTGCCAGCAGCCCCCGACTAGCGGGAGGCAATGAGCAGTTCTTC.

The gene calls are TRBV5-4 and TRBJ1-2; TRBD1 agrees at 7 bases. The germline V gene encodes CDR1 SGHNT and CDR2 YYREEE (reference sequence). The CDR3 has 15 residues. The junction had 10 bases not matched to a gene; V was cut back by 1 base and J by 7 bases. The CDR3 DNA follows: TGTGCCAGCAGCTTGCTGGGTGACAGGGTGCTTGGCTACACCTTC. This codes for CASSLLGDRVLGYTF.

In DNA, the CDR3 is TGTGCCAGCCGAGTGGTTAGGTCAGATACGCAGTATTTT. Its protein product is CASRVVRSDTQYF. J is TRBJ2-3 and V is TRBV11-2, with D uncertain. The CDR3 is 13 residues long. Germline lookup yields CDR1 SGHAT and CDR2 FQNNGV. Trimming took 8 bases from V and 4 from J, leaving 13 bases between them.

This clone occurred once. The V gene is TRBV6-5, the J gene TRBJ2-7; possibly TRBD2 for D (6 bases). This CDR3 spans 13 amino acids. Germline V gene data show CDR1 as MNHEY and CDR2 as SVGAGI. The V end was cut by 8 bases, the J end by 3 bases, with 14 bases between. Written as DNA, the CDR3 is TGTGCCAGCGATTCCGGGACTTACTACGAGCAGTACTTC. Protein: CASDSGTYYEQYF.

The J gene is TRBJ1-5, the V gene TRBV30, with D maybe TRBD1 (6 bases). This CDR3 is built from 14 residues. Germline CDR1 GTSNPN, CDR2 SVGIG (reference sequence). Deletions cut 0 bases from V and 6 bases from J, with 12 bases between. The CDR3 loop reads CAWSVRAGVQPQHF. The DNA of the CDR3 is TGTGCCTGGAGTGTAAGGGCAGGGGTTCAGCCCCAGCATTTT. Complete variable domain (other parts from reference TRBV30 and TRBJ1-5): SQTIHQWPATLVQPVGSPLSLECTVEGTSNPNLYWYRQAAGRGLQLLFYSVGIGQISSEVPQNLSASRPQDRQFILSSKKLLLSDSGFYLCAWSVRAGVQPQHFGDGTRLSIL.

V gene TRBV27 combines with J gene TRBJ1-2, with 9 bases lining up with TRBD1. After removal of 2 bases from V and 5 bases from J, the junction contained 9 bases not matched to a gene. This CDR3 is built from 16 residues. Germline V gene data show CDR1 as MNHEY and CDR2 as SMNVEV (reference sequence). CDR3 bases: TGTGCCAGCAGTTTAACTCCCGGACAGGGGCGTTATGGCTACACCTTC. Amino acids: CASSLTPGQGRYGYTF.

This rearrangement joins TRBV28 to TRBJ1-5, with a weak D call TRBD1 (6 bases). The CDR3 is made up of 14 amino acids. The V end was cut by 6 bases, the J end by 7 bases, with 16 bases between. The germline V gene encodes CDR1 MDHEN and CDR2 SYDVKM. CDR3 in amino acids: CASSLGQLKQPQHF. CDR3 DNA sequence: TGTGCCAGCAGCCTCGGACAGCTCAAACAGCCCCAGCATTTT.

The CDR3 coding sequence is TGTGCCAGCCAGCCGGGACAGGGCTATTTTTACGAGCAGTACTTC. Amino acid sequence: CASQPGQGYFYEQYF. J is TRBJ2-7 and V is TRBV27, with TRBD1 matching over 9 bases. The J segment lost 4 bases and the V segment lost 8 bases, leaving 12 bases of the junction unmatched. CDR1 is MNHEY, CDR2 SMNVEV, per germline (reference sequence). The CDR3 consists of 15 residues.

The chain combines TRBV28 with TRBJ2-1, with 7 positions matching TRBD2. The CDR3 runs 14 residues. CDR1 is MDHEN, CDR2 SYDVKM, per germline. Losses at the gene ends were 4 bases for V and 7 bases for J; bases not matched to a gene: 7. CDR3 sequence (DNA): TGTGCCAGCAGTTCCAGCCTAGCGGTGAATGAGCAGTTCTTC. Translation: CASSSSLAVNEQFF.

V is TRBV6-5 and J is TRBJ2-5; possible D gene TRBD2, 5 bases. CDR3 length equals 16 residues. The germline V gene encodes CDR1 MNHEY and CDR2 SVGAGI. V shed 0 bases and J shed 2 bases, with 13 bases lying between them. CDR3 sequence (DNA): TGTGCCAGCAGTTACTCAATTTGGACTCCGCAAGAGACCCAGTACTTC. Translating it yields CASSYSIWTPQETQYF.

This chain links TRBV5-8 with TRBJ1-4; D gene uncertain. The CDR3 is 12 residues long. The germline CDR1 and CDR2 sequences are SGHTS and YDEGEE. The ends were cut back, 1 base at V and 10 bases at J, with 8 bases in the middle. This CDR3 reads CASSLFLPKLFF. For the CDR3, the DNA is TGTGCCAGCAGCTTGTTCTTACCAAAACTGTTTTTT.

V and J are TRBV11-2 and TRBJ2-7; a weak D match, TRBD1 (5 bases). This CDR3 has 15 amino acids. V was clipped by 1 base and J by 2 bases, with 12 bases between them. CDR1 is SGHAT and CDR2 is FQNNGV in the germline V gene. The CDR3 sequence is CASSLARTQTYEQYF. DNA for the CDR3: TGTGCCAGCAGCTTAGCCAGGACACAAACCTACGAGCAGTACTTC.

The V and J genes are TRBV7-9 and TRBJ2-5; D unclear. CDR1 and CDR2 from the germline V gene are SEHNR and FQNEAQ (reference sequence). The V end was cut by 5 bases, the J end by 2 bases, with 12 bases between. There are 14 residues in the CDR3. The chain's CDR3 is CASSPSLGQETQYF. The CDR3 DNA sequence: TGTGCCAGCAGCCCGAGCCTTGGGCAAGAGACCCAGTACTTC.

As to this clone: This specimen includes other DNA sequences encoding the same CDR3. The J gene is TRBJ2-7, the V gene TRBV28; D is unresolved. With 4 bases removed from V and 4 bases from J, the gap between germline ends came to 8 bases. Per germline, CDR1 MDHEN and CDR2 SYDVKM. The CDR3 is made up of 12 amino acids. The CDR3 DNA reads TGTGCCAGCAGTTCCCCCGGGTACGAGCAGTACTTC. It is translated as CASSSPGYEQYF.

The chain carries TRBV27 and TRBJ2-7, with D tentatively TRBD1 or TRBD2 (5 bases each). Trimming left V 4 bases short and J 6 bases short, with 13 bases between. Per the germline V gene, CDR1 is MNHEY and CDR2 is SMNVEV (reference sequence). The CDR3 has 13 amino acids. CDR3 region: CASSYGKGSEQYF. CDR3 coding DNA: TGTGCCAGCAGTTACGGGAAGGGGTCCGAGCAGTACTTC.

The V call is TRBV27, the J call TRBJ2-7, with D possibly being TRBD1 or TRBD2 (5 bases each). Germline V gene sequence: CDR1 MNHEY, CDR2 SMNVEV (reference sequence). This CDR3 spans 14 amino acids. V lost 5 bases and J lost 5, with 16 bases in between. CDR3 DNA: TGTGCCAGCAGTCCCCGTGGGGGTGGCCACGAGCAGTACTTC. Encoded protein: CASSPRGGGHEQYF.

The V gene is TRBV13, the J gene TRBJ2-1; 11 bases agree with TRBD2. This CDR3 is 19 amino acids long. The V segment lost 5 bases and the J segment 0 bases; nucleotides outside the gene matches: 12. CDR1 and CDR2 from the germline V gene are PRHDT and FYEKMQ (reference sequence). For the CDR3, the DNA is TGTGCCAGCAGCCCCATGGGGACTAGCGGACTAAGCTCCTACAATGAGCAGTTCTTC. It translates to CASSPMGTSGLSSYNEQFF. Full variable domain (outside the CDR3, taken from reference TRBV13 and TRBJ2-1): AAGVIQSPRHLIKEKRETATLKCYPIPRHDTVYWYQQGPGQDPQFLISFYEKMQSDKGSIPDRFSAQQFSDYHSELNMSSLELGDSALYFCASSPMGTSGLSSYNEQFFGPGTRLTVL.

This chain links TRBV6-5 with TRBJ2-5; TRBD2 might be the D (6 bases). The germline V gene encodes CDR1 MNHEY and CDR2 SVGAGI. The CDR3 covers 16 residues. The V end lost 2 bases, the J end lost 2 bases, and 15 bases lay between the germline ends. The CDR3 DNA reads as TGTGCCAGCAGTTACGGACCGGGAGTGGGTCAAGAGACCCAGTACTTC. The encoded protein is CASSYGPGVGQETQYF.

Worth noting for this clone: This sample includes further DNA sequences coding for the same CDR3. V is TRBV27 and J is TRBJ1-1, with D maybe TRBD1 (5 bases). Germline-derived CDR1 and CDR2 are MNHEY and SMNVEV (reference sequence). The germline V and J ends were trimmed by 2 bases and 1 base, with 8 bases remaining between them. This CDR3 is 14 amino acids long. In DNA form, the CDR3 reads TGTGCCAGCAGTTTAAGAGGGGCGAACACTGAAGCTTTCTTT. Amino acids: CASSLRGANTEAFF.

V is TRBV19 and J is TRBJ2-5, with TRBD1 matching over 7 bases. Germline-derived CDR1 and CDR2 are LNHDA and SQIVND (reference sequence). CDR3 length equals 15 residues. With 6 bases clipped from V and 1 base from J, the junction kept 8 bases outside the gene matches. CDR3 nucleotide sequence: TGTGCCAGTAGACAGGGGATCTTATTCCAAGAGACCCAGTACTTC. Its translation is CASRQGILFQETQYF.

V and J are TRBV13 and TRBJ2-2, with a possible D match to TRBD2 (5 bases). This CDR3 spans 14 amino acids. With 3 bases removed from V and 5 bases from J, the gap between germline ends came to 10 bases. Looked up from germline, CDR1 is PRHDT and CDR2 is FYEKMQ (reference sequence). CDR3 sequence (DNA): TGTGCCAGCAGCTTGGCCGGAGGTACCGGGGAGCTGTTTTTT. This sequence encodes CASSLAGGTGELFF.

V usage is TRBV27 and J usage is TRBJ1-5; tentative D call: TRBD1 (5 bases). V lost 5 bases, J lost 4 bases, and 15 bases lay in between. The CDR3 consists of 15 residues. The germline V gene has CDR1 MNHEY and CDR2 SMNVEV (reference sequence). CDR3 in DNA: TGTGCCAGCAGTCCCCTCGACAGAATTAATCAGCCCCAGCATTTT. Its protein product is CASSPLDRINQPQHF.

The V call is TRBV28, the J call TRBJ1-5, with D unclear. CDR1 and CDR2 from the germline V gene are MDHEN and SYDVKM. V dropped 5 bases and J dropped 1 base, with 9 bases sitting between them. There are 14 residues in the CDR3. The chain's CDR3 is CASSPLGSNQPQHF. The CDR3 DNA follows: TGTGCCAGCAGTCCCTTGGGGAGCAATCAGCCCCAGCATTTT.